This T cell receptor beta chain was sequenced during a study of blood T cells in healthy people across ages. The authors ran a second PCR of roughly 6 to 12 cycles using a sample-barcoded 5' primer and a J-beta primer mix. TCRdb passed the 5' RACE reads through MiXCR, listing each CDR3 protein once. The sample holds about 1.8 million distinct CDR3 sequences, 49% seen once. Researchers isolated at least 7 million PBMCs per sample. Sequenced input: blood. This clonotype was sampled from a woman aged 40 to 50 in good health.

CDR3 coding DNA: TGCAGTGCTACTAGCGAAAGACAGGCACAAGAGACCCAGTACTTC. The encoded protein is CSATSERQAQETQYF. The chain couples TRBV20-1 to TRBJ2-5; the D call may be TRBD1 or TRBD2 (6 bases each). This CDR3 spans 15 amino acids. Germline CDR1 reads DFQATT; CDR2 reads SNEGSKA (reference sequence). V lost 4 bases, J lost 2 bases, and 17 bases lay in between.